This TCR beta chain was profiled in a study of response to subunit inactivated influenza vaccine. CDR3 size: 12 residues. Trimming pared 1 base from V and 4 bases from J, leaving 4 bases between. Germline V gives CDR1 SGHDT, CDR2 YYEEEE. Many counts were recorded for this clonotype. MiXCR, applied by TCRdb to the RT-PCR reads, yields one record per CDR3 protein. This sample carries over 650,000 distinct CDR3 sequences, roughly 18% of them seen once, and the ten largest clones take approximately 11%. This sample comprised PBMCs from blood, obtained approximately 5 days after vaccination. The rearrangement joins TRBV5-6 to TRBJ2-3; D uncertain. This clonotype was obtained from a man aged 50 or older who received an inactivated influenza vaccine. The CDR3 here is CASSLIADTQYF. CDR3 coding DNA: TGTGCCAGCAGCTTGATTGCAGATACGCAGTATTTT.